These 21 T cell receptor beta chains originate from one sample sequenced in a study of blood T cells in healthy people across ages. The second PCR ran about 6 to 11 cycles with a sample-barcoded 5' primer and J-beta primers. Each CDR3 protein gets one entry after TCRdb re-called the 5' RACE reads with MiXCR. The sample carries more than 750,000 distinct CDR3 sequences, under 35% recorded once. The sample was also reused in another study, on T cells of mothers and their children.

Sequencing input: blood. These receptors came from a woman between 40 and 55 years old in good health.

The table lists this clonotype with many counts. The chain recombines TRBV20-1 with TRBJ2-5, with 7 bases matching TRBD2. There are 13 residues in the CDR3. The germline gives CDR1 DFQATT, CDR2 SNEGSKA (reference sequence). V trimming: 1 base; J trimming: 2 bases; junction bases outside the gene matches: 1. In DNA, the CDR3 is TGCAGTGCTAGAGGGACTAGTCAAGAGACCCAGTACTTC. It encodes CSARGTSQETQYF.

The chain has TRBV3-1 and TRBJ2-3; TRBD1 aligns across 8 bases. From germline, CDR1 is LGHDT and CDR2 YNNKEL (reference sequence). This CDR3 has 17 residues. Trimming removed 1 base from V and 2 bases from J; junction bases left unmatched: 8. In nucleotides, the CDR3 is TGTGCCAGCAGCCAAGTTGGGACAGGCCAACTCACAGATACGCAGTATTTT. Amino acid sequence: CASSQVGTGQLTDTQYF.

This clonotype was counted ten times or more. The V gene is TRBV6-4, the J gene TRBJ2-3, with TRBD2 as a possible D gene (6 bases). This CDR3 has 12 amino acids. V was shortened by 3 bases and J by 8 bases, with 9 bases between the two germline ends. Germline values: CDR1 MRHNA, CDR2 SNTAGT. CDR3: CASSEMGGTQYF. CDR3 nucleotides: TGTGCCAGCAGTGAAATGGGGGGTACGCAGTATTTT.

The genes are TRBV28 and TRBJ2-7, with D tentatively TRBD1 or TRBD2 (5 bases each). The V end lost 6 bases, the J end lost 1 base, and 16 bases lay between the germline ends. In germline, CDR1 is MDHEN, CDR2 SYDVKM. The CDR3 runs to 15 residues. The DNA for the CDR3 is TGTGCCAGCAGACGAACAGACAGCGGATCCTACGAGCAGTACTTC. It yields the protein CASRRTDSGSYEQYF.

J is TRBJ2-4 and V is TRBV20-1, with D possibly TRBD1 on 6 matching bases. Germline CDR1 DFQATT, CDR2 SNEGSKA (reference sequence). Deletions cut 1 base from V and 9 bases from J, with 22 bases between. This CDR3 contains 16 residues. CDR3 sequence (DNA): TGCAGTGCTAGAGTGGGAGCATTGGGGGCGCAGAGCATTCAGTACTTC. Residues: CSARVGALGAQSIQYF.

This chain links TRBV7-9 with TRBJ1-1; D call uncertain. CDR3 size: 15 residues. The germline V gene has CDR1 SEHNR and CDR2 FQNEAQ (reference sequence). V dropped 4 bases and J dropped 1 base, with 13 bases sitting between them. CDR3 region: CASSSRDGENTEAFF. The DNA of the CDR3 is TGTGCCAGCAGCTCAAGGGATGGAGAGAACACTGAAGCTTTCTTT.

V and J are TRBV15 and TRBJ1-6; D possibly corresponds to TRBD1 (5 bases). The CDR3 has 17 amino acids. Trimming removed 2 bases from V and 3 bases from J, with 14 bases in between. The germline V gene encodes CDR1 LNHNV and CDR2 YYDKDF (reference sequence). The CDR3: CATSRSVTGFYNSPLHF. The CDR3 region has the DNA TGTGCCACCAGCAGATCCGTAACAGGATTCTATAATTCACCCCTCCACTTT.

This clonotype showed up many times. The rearrangement uses TRBV6-6 and TRBJ2-5; 7 bases map to TRBD2. Germline CDR1 is MNHNY and CDR2 is SVGAGI (reference sequence). This CDR3 is 17 amino acids long. J was trimmed by 2 bases and V by 2 bases; bases with no gene match: 11. This CDR3 is CASSYPSGGGDQETQYF. CDR3 bases: TGTGCCAGCAGTTACCCTTCTGGCGGGGGAGATCAAGAGACCCAGTACTTC.

As regards this clonotype: At one end, the junction sequence differs from germline, possibly due to a read error. The chain employs TRBV9 and TRBJ1-2; a weak D match, TRBD1 (5 bases). There are 13 residues in the CDR3. Germline loops: CDR1 SGDLS, CDR2 YYNGEE. This chain's CDR3 is CAGSTDGGNGYTF. CDR3 DNA: TGTGCCGGCAGCACCGACGGGGGGAATGGCTACACCTTC.

This clonotype was seen repeatedly, ten times or more. This chain joins TRBV4-1 and TRBJ2-7; 10 nucleotides line up with TRBD1. The CDR3 runs 15 residues. CDR1 is MGHRA and CDR2 is YSYEKL in the germline V gene. Losses at the gene ends were 3 bases for V and 2 bases for J; bases not matched to a gene: 4. As DNA, the CDR3 is TGCGCCAGCAGCCAGGGACAGGGGTTCGCCTACGAGCAGTACTTC. Amino acid sequence: CASSQGQGFAYEQYF.

This clonotype was seen many times. The genes are TRBV7-2 and TRBJ2-5; D may match TRBD1 or TRBD2 (7 bases each). This CDR3 is 14 amino acids long. CDR1 SGHTA and CDR2 FQGNSA come from the germline V gene. V was pared by 3 bases and J by 7 bases, with 15 bases between. DNA of the CDR3: TGTGCCAGCAGCTTCAGGGGGGGGGAGCTGACCCAGTACTTC. Translation: CASSFRGGELTQYF.

This clonotype has a handful of counts. The V gene is TRBV18, the J gene TRBJ2-1, with TRBD1 matching over 8 bases. The V and J ends lost 6 bases and 9 bases, in that order; junction bases with no gene match: 7. Germline V CDR1 and CDR2: KGHSH, LQKENI. The CDR3 is 13 amino acids. The CDR3 DNA reads as TGTGCCAGCTCGCCGGCAGGGGGCGGTGAGCAGTTCTTC. Its translation is CASSPAGGGEQFF. Filled out from reference TRBV18 and TRBJ2-1, the complete variable domain reads NAGVMQNPRHLVRRRGQEARLRCSPMKGHSHVYWYRQLPEEGLKFMVYLQKENIIDESGMPKERFSAEFPKEGPSILRIQQVVRGDSAAYFCASSPAGGGEQFFGPGTRLTVL.

Remarks on this clonotype: At one of its ends the junction is not consistent with the germline gene, which may arise from a read error. The chain has TRBV9 and TRBJ2-1, with 7 bases lining up with TRBD2. The V gene's germline CDR1 is SGDLS and CDR2 YYNGEE. This CDR3 comprises 13 residues. The CDR3, as DNA: TGTGCCAGCAGCGGCTACAGCGGGGCGGAGCAGGTCTTC. It specifies CASSGYSGAEQVF.

This chain uses TRBV5-1 with TRBJ2-1; 7 nucleotides line up with TRBD1. The germline gives CDR1 SGHRS, CDR2 YFSETQ. Losses at the gene ends were 7 bases for V and 3 bases for J; bases not matched to a gene: 7. The CDR3 runs to 14 residues. The CDR3 here is CASLRDSDYNEQFF. CDR3 nucleotides: TGCGCCAGCCTCCGGGACAGTGACTACAATGAGCAGTTCTTC.

The J gene is TRBJ1-2, the V gene TRBV4-3; TRBD1 matches at 9 bases. V shed 0 bases and J 0 bases; nucleotides not matched to a gene: 11. The CDR3 runs 19 residues. CDR1 and CDR2 from the germline V gene are LGHNA and YSLEER. This chain's CDR3 is CASSQEIRGRQGANYGYTF. Here the CDR3 DNA reads TGCGCCAGCAGCCAAGAGATTAGAGGCCGACAGGGGGCTAACTATGGCTACACCTTC.

This clonotype was counted between two and nine times. Sequence at one end of the junction differs from germline and may be a read error. This chain uses TRBV29-1 with TRBJ2-7; D is possibly TRBD2 (5 bases). Germline CDR1 and CDR2: SQVTM and ANQGSEA. This CDR3 has 12 residues. CDR3 sequence: CSVLGITYGQYF. DNA for the CDR3: TGCAGCGTCCTCGGGATAACCTACGGGCAGTACTTC.

This chain connects TRBV4-1 to TRBJ2-1, with 8 positions matching TRBD1. The germline CDR1 and CDR2 sequences are MGHRA and YSYEKL. V shed 2 bases, J shed 15 bases, and the junction held 21 bases outside the gene matches. CDR3 size: 17 residues. CDR3 bases: TGCGCCAGCAGCCAAATCGGCCGGGATCAGGGGGCAGGTTCGGCGTTCTTC. Translated: CASSQIGRDQGAGSAFF.

The J gene is TRBJ2-4, the V gene TRBV12-3 or TRBV12-4, with D uncertain. V lost 6 bases and J 13 bases, leaving 19 bases between the germline ends. The CDR3 covers 13 residues. The CDR3 DNA is TGTGCCAGCAGCTCATCAGTAGCCGGAATCCAGTACTTC. It encodes CASSSSVAGIQYF.

The chain is built from TRBV7-2 and TRBJ2-5; the D gene is possibly TRBD1 (5 bases). With 3 bases removed from V and 2 bases from J, the gap between germline ends came to 13 bases. The CDR3 loop spans 15 amino acids. Looked up from germline, CDR1 is SGHTA and CDR2 is FQGNSA. The CDR3 region has the DNA TGTGCCAGCAGCTTTCCAGGGTGGGGACAAGAGACCCAGTACTTC. It translates to CASSFPGWGQETQYF.

This clonotype has more than one count but fewer than ten. V gene TRBV28 combines with J gene TRBJ2-7; 9 bases align to TRBD1. V was pared by 5 bases and J by 5 bases, with 10 bases of the junction left unmatched. This CDR3 spans 15 amino acids. Per germline, CDR1 MDHEN and CDR2 SYDVKM. In DNA, the CDR3 is TGTGCCAGCAGTGCTCCCGGGACAGGGACCAACGAGCAGTACTTC. It encodes CASSAPGTGTNEQYF.

Remarks on this clonotype: At one end the junction does not follow the germline gene, possibly because of a read error. The rearrangement links TRBV29-1 to TRBJ2-7, with D hard to call. The J call may not be correct, given that the DNA end is closer to TRBJ2-5. Per germline, CDR1 SQVTM and CDR2 ANQGSEA. The CDR3 runs 14 residues. The CDR3 spells CSLEPSTALKTQYF. The DNA for the CDR3 is TGCAGCCTTGAACCAAGTACCGCCTTAAAGACCCAGTACTTC.